The rows below give T cell receptor beta chains drawn from one sample of a study of cytomegalovirus exposure and HLA in healthy donors. The protocol was immunoSEQ multiplex PCR, while the TCRdb copy is restricted to in-frame clones and leaves out a portion. The table shows 160,000 or so clones, with around 73% occurring only once. The sample was PBMCs. These receptor sequences come from a male donor in good health and CMV-seronegative. The CDR3 runs from the conserved cysteine through the conserved F or W. Each record gives: clone size, V gene, J gene, D gene, CDR3 protein, CDR3 DNA. The D gene is left open where the match is weak. Clone size, where shown, is once, few, many, or a class for clones that have expanded.

NA	TRBV4-1	TRBJ2-1	NA	CASSQEGSGYPYNEQFF	TGCGCCAGCAGCCAAGAGGGGTCGGGATACCCCTACAATGAGCAGTTCTTC
few	TRBV6-5	TRBJ2-1	NA	CASSYGGTDLGNEQFF	TGTGCCAGCAGTTACGGCGGGACAGACCTCGGCAATGAGCAGTTCTTC
NA	TRBV6-1	TRBJ2-7	NA	CASSVGVSYEQYF	TGTGCCAGCAGTGTAGGGGTTTCCTACGAGCAGTACTTC
few	TRBV6-5	TRBJ2-1	TRBD1	CASSDRDRNNEQFF	TGTGCCAGCAGTGACCGGGACAGGAACAATGAGCAGTTCTTC
NA	TRBV27	TRBJ1-2	NA	CASSSSPGGGAGGYTF	TGTGCCAGCAGTTCTAGCCCCGGGGGGGGCGCGGGTGGCTACACCTTC
NA	TRBV7-9	TRBJ2-7	TRBD1	CASTPPGQGGEQYF	TGTGCCAGCACCCCTCCGGGACAGGGAGGGGAGCAGTACTTC
NA	TRBV4-3	TRBJ2-1	TRBD2	CASSHPREGGFYNEQFF	TGCGCCAGCAGCCACCCCCGGGAGGGGGGATTCTATAATGAGCAGTTCTTC
NA	TRBV7-9	TRBJ2-7	TRBD1	CASSLATGGEQYF	TGTGCCAGCAGCTTAGCCACAGGGGGCGAGCAGTACTTC
NA	TRBV6-4	TRBJ2-2	TRBD1	CASSDSGTDTGELFF	TGTGCCAGCAGTGACTCCGGGACAGACACCGGGGAGCTGTTTTTT
once	TRBV2	TRBJ2-3	NA	CASSDERSTDTQYF	TGTGCCAGCAGTGACGAGCGGAGCACAGATACGCAGTATTTT
NA	TRBV6-1	TRBJ2-7	TRBD2	CASSATSGSYEQYF	TGTGCCAGCAGCGCGACTAGCGGGAGCTACGAGCAGTACTTC
NA	TRBV29-1	TRBJ2-3	TRBD1	CSADGTGRTDTQYF	TGCAGCGCAGACGGGACAGGACGCACAGATACGCAGTATTTT
NA	TRBV7-9	TRBJ2-1	TRBD2	CASSLGLAEINEQFF	TGTGCCAGCAGCTTAGGACTAGCGGAGATCAATGAGCAGTTCTTC
NA	TRBV4-3	TRBJ2-7	NA	CASSQATGVVDEQYF	TGCGCCAGCAGCCAAGCCACCGGGGTGGTAGACGAGCAGTACTTC
NA	TRBV19	TRBJ2-1	NA	CASSIGIGGYNEQFF	TGTGCCAGTAGTATCGGGATCGGAGGGTACAATGAGCAGTTCTTC
NA	TRBV28	TRBJ2-7	TRBD1	CATRTGDRGYEQYF	TGTGCCACCCGGACAGGGGATAGGGGCTACGAGCAGTACTTC
NA	TRBV14	TRBJ1-2	NA	CASSQDQGYGYTF	TGTGCCAGCAGCCAAGATCAGGGCTATGGCTACACCTTC
NA	TRBV11-2	TRBJ2-2	NA	CASTGGAGTGELFF	TGTGCCAGCACCGGGGGAGCTGGCACCGGGGAGCTGTTTTTT
NA	TRBV7-9	TRBJ2-7	TRBD2	CASSSGLAGVSEQYF	TGTGCCAGCAGCTCAGGCCTAGCGGGAGTCTCCGAGCAGTACTTC
NA	TRBV28	TRBJ2-3	TRBD2	CASISGRRGTQYF	TGTGCCAGCATTAGCGGGAGACGAGGTACGCAGTATTTT
few	TRBV7-9	TRBJ2-5	TRBD1	CASSPGTVQETQYF	TGTGCCAGCAGCCCGGGGACAGTCCAAGAGACCCAGTACTTC
NA	TRBV9	TRBJ2-7	NA	CASSADWSSYEQYF	TGTGCCAGCAGCGCCGACTGGAGCTCCTACGAGCAGTACTTC
NA	TRBV19	TRBJ2-3	NA	CASSIALERTDTQYF	TGTGCCAGTAGTATTGCGCTGGAGAGGACAGATACGCAGTATTTT
NA	TRBV7-2	TRBJ2-2	TRBD2	CASSREGFTGELFF	TGTGCCAGCAGCCGGGAGGGTTTCACCGGGGAGCTGTTTTTT
NA	TRBV5-1	TRBJ2-1	NA	CASSLAQTYNEQFF	TGCGCCAGCAGCTTGGCACAGACCTACAATGAGCAGTTCTTC
NA	TRBV7-2	TRBJ1-4	TRBD1	CASSQTGQSNEKLFF	TGTGCCAGCAGCCAGACGGGACAGTCTAATGAAAAACTGTTTTTT
NA	TRBV28	TRBJ2-7	TRBD1	CASRSHRTGTNYEQYF	TGTGCCAGCAGATCCCATCGGACAGGGACAAACTACGAGCAGTACTTC
NA	TRBV7-9	TRBJ2-3	NA	CASSLGGPSTDTQYF	TGTGCCAGCAGCTTAGGGGGGCCATCCACAGATACGCAGTATTTT
NA	TRBV28	TRBJ2-6	TRBD1	CASSPPGQGAGGANVLTF	TGTGCCAGCAGTCCGCCGGGACAGGGGGCGGGAGGGGCCAACGTCCTGACTTTC